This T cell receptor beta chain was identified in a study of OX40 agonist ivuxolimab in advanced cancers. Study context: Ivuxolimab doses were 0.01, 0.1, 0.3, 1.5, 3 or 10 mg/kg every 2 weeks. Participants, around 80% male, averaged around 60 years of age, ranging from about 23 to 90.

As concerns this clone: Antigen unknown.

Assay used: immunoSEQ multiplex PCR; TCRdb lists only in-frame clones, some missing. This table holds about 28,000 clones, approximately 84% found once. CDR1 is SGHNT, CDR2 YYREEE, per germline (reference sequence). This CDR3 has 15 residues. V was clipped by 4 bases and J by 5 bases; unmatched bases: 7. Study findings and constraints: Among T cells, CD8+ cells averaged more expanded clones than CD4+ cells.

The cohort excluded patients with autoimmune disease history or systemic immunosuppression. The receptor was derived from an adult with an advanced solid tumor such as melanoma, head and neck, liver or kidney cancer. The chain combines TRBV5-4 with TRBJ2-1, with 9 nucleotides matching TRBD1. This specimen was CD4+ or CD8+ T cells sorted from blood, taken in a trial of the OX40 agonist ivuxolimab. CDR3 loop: CASSPGDRGDNEQFF. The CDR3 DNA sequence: TGTGCCAGCAGCCCGGGAGACAGGGGGGACAATGAGCAGTTCTTC.